The 17 T cell receptor beta chains reported below all come from one sample, sequenced in a study of T cell repertoires in cytomegalovirus infection. For these TCRs, the target antigens are not known. Each CDR3 protein gets one entry after TCRdb re-called the reads with MiXCR. This table holds 550,000 to 700,000 distinct CDR3 sequences, 40% found once. Sequenced material: cultured PBMCs, taken from culture after CMV antigen stimulation. These receptors all come from a human donor in good health (CMV status not recorded). Some clones in this sample may be carry-over from other donors' samples.

The chain couples TRBV7-6 to TRBJ2-7, with 11 bases that match TRBD2. V lost 5 bases, J lost 0 bases, and 6 bases stayed unmatched. The CDR3 consists of 16 residues. From germline, CDR1 is SGHVS and CDR2 FNYEAQ. The chain's CDR3 is CASSPGLAESSYEQYF. In DNA form, the CDR3 reads TGTGCCAGCAGCCCGGGACTAGCGGAGAGCTCCTACGAGCAGTACTTC.

This chain uses TRBV2 with TRBJ2-1, with D maybe TRBD2 (5 bases). The germline CDR1 and CDR2 sequences are SNHLY and FYNNEI. The CDR3 loop spans 13 amino acids. V was pared by 6 bases and J by 10 bases, with 16 bases between. The CDR3 spells CASRARVGGEQFF. The CDR3 DNA reads as TGTGCCAGCAGGGCCCGGGTCGGCGGGGAGCAGTTCTTC.

The chain combines TRBV4-3 with TRBJ2-3; D may correspond to TRBD1 or TRBD2 (5 bases each). The CDR3 spans 14 residues. The germline V and J ends were trimmed by 3 bases and 5 bases, with 12 bases remaining between them. The germline gives CDR1 LGHNA, CDR2 YSLEER. The CDR3 bases are TGCGCCAGCAGCCATATCGAGGGGCGAGATACGCAGTATTTT. Protein product: CASSHIEGRDTQYF.

The chain is built from TRBV11-2 and TRBJ1-4, with D maybe TRBD1 (5 bases). Per the germline V gene, CDR1 is SGHAT and CDR2 is FQNNGV. This CDR3 is 17 amino acids long. Trimming removed 1 base at V and 3 bases at J, with 15 bases between. The CDR3, as DNA: TGTGCCAGCAGCTTAGCATGGCGAACAGGCTCTAATGAAAAACTGTTTTTT. It yields the protein CASSLAWRTGSNEKLFF.

The rearrangement links TRBV7-2 to TRBJ2-3, with a possible D match to TRBD2 (5 bases). This CDR3 is 15 amino acids long. V lost 1 base and J lost 5, with 13 bases in between. CDR1 is SGHTA, CDR2 FQGNSA, per germline. CDR3 in amino acids: CASSLVSLAGDTQYF. DNA for the CDR3: TGTGCCAGCAGCTTAGTGAGTCTAGCAGGAGATACGCAGTATTTT.

This chain joins TRBV6-2 or TRBV6-3 and TRBJ2-7; 11 bases map to TRBD1. The junction had 9 bases not matched to a gene; V was cut back by 7 bases and J by 4 bases. Per germline, CDR1 MNHEY and CDR2 SVGEGT. The CDR3 is 15 amino acids. The CDR3 DNA reads TGTGCCAGCACAATGAGGACAGGGGGCTCGTACGAGCAGTACTTC. It specifies CASTMRTGGSYEQYF.

This clonotype appeared many times. CDR3 nucleotides: TGTGCCAGCAGCCCTAGCGGGGGGGCGGGGTCAGATACGCAGTATTTT. This sequence encodes CASSPSGGAGSDTQYF. The chain carries TRBV7-2 and TRBJ2-3; 12 positions match TRBD2. Trimming took 5 bases from V and 4 from J; bases not matched to a gene: 7. The CDR3 consists of 16 residues. CDR1 and CDR2 from the germline V gene are SGHTA and FQGNSA.

The chain is built from TRBV19 and TRBJ2-5; the D gene is possibly TRBD1 (6 bases). Germline V gene data show CDR1 as LNHDA and CDR2 as SQIVND (reference sequence). The ends were cut back, 4 bases at V and 4 bases at J, with 13 bases in the middle. The CDR3 length is 14 residues. The DNA for the CDR3 is TGTGCCAGTAGTAAGACAGGACCTCTAGAGACCCAGTACTTC. Protein product: CASSKTGPLETQYF.

This clonotype was detected ten times or more. The chain couples TRBV7-8 to TRBJ2-1; D unclear. Germline loops: CDR1 SGHVS, CDR2 FQNEAQ. The CDR3 sequence is 14 residues long. Deletions cut 2 bases from V and 3 bases from J, with 8 bases between. The CDR3 region is CASSLSGRYNEQFF. As DNA, the CDR3 is TGTGCCAGCAGCTTATCCGGGCGCTACAATGAGCAGTTCTTC. The entire variable domain, with the rest obtained from reference TRBV7-8 and TRBJ2-1, is as follows: GAGVSQSPRYKVAKRGQDVALRCDPISGHVSLFWYQQALGQGPEFLTYFQNEAQLDKSGLPSDRFFAERPEGSVSTLKIQRTQQEDSAVYLCASSLSGRYNEQFFGPGTRLTVL.

V gene TRBV6-5 combines with J gene TRBJ1-1; D is ambiguous. The length of the CDR3 is 13 residues. CDR1 and CDR2 from the germline V gene are MNHEY and SVGAGI. V was pared by 5 bases and J by 4 bases, with 11 bases between. The CDR3, as DNA: TGTGCCAGCAGTAAAATCACGGGCACTGAAGCTTTCTTT. Translation: CASSKITGTEAFF.

This sequence joins TRBV6-2 or TRBV6-3 and TRBJ2-7; D call uncertain. Germline lookup yields CDR1 MNHEY and CDR2 SVGEGT. The CDR3 has 15 amino acids. Trimming stripped 2 bases from V and 3 bases from J, with 14 bases between. The DNA of the CDR3 is TGTGCCAGCAGTTACAATTTGGGAACCAACTACGAGCAGTACTTC. Translation: CASSYNLGTNYEQYF.

The J gene is TRBJ2-1, the V gene TRBV7-2, with TRBD2 identical over 11 bases. This CDR3 region has 18 residues. J was trimmed by 6 bases and V by 1 base; bases with no gene match: 11. Germline CDR1 and CDR2: SGHTA and FQGNSA. Here the CDR3 reads CASSLGWPGTSGPNEQFF. As DNA, the CDR3 is TGTGCCAGCAGCTTAGGATGGCCCGGGACTAGCGGACCCAATGAGCAGTTCTTC. Variable domain in full (rest from reference TRBV7-2 and TRBJ2-1): GAGVSQSPSNKVTEKGKDVELRCDPISGHTALYWYRQSLGQGLEFLIYFQGNSAPDKSGLPSDRFSAERTGGSVSTLTIQRTQQEDSAVYLCASSLGWPGTSGPNEQFFGPGTRLTVL.

This sequence joins TRBV7-2 and TRBJ2-3; 9 nucleotides agree with TRBD2. V dropped 7 bases and J dropped 2; count of bases not matched to a gene: 1. This CDR3 spans 13 amino acids. Looked up from germline, CDR1 is SGHTA and CDR2 is FQGNSA. The CDR3 nucleotides read TGTGCCAGCACTAGCGGGATCACAGATACGCAGTATTTT. Its protein product is CASTSGITDTQYF.

The chain links TRBV19 to TRBJ1-4; 8 positions agree with TRBD1. CDR1 is LNHDA and CDR2 is SQIVND in the germline V gene (reference sequence). This CDR3 has 15 residues. V trimming: 3 bases; J trimming: 10 bases; junction bases outside the gene matches: 10. In DNA form, the CDR3 reads TGTGCCAGTAGTATCACCGGGACAGGCCAAGGAAAACTGTTTTTT. This gives the protein CASSITGTGQGKLFF.

This clonotype was found a few times. V gene TRBV27 combines with J gene TRBJ2-7; D assignment may be TRBD1 or TRBD2 (5 bases each). This CDR3 spans 15 amino acids. V lost 0 bases and J 2 bases, leaving 11 bases between the germline ends. Germline V gene sequence: CDR1 MNHEY, CDR2 SMNVEV (reference sequence). In DNA form, the CDR3 reads TGTGCCAGCAGTTTATCGTGGGACGGAGCCTACGAGCAGTACTTC. Translated, it gives CASSLSWDGAYEQYF.

The V and J genes are TRBV3-1 and TRBJ1-6; a possible D gene is TRBD1 (5 bases). The CDR3 spans 16 residues. The germline V and J ends were trimmed by 4 bases and 7 bases, with 17 bases remaining between them. Germline V lookup: CDR1 LGHDT, CDR2 YNNKEL (reference sequence). The CDR3 DNA reads as TGTGCCAGCAGCCCCGACAGCAGGATCCTCAATTCACCCCTCCACTTT. This translates into CASSPDSRILNSPLHF.

This clonotype came up a few times. V usage is TRBV27 and J usage is TRBJ1-1; 8 bases match TRBD1. Germline V gene sequence: CDR1 MNHEY, CDR2 SMNVEV (reference sequence). The CDR3 covers 15 residues. Germline trimming cut 8 bases from V and 0 bases from J; bases unmatched to any gene: 8. The CDR3 DNA reads TGTGCCAGCGCGGACAGGGCCATGTTGAACACTGAAGCTTTCTTT. Translating it yields CASADRAMLNTEAFF.